This note documents a single T cell receptor (beta chain) sequence. Its antigen is still unknown. The V end was cut by 5 bases, the J end by 3 bases, with 4 bases between. The CDR3 runs 11 residues. Germline lookup yields CDR1 MNHNS and CDR2 SASEGT. The source of the sample is a study of T cell repertoires in cytomegalovirus infection. The overall study: CMV epitopes used comprised recently identified HLA-C-restricted ones and well-studied HLA-B-restricted ones. Shared public TCR beta signatures pointed to both CMV infection and a matching HLA type.

TCRdb reprocessed the reads via MiXCR and lists one record per CDR3 protein. The repertoire consists of about 63,000 distinct CDR3 sequences, with 20% occurring once and the leading ten covering roughly 73%. Overall study results and limits: Dominant in the ex vivo response were TCR beta clonotypes restricted by HLA-C and specific for CMV.

This receptor was obtained from a human donor in good health (CMV status not recorded). Some clones in this sample may be carry-over from other donors' samples. The sequenced sample was CD8+ T cells from cultured PBMCs, obtained from culture after CMV antigen stimulation. The V and J genes are TRBV6-1 and TRBJ1-1; D remains unclear. CDR3 in DNA: TGTGCCAGCAGTACGTACACTGAAGCTTTCTTT. It codes for CASSTYTEAFF.